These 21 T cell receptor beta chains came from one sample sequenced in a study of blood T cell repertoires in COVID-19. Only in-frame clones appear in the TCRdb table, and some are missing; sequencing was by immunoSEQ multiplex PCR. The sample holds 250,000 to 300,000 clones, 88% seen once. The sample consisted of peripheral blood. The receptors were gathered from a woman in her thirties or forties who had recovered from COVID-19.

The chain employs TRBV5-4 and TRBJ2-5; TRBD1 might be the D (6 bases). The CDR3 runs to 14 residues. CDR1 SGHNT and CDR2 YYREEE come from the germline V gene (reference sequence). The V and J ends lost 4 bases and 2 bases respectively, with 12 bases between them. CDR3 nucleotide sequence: TGTGCCAGCAGCCTGAAGGGGGTGCAAGAGACCCAGTACTTC. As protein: CASSLKGVQETQYF.

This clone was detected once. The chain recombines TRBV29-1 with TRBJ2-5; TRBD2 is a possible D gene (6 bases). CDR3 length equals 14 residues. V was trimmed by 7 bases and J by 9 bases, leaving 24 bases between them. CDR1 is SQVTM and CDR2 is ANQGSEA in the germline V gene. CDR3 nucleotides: TGCAGCGCGCCAATGGGGCGCCCGGGGGACCCCCAGTACTTC. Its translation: CSAPMGRPGDPQYF.

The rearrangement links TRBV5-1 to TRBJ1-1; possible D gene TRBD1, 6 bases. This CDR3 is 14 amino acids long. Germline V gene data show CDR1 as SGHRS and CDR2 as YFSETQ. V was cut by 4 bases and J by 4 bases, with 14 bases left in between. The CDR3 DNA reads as TGCGCCAGCAGCCCTCACAGGGCTGGCACTGAAGCTTTCTTT. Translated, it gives CASSPHRAGTEAFF.

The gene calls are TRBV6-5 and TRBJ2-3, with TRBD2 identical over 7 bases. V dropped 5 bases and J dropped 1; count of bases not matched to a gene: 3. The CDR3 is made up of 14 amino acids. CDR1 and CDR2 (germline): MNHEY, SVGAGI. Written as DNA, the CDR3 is TGTGCCAGCAGTCCGGCGGGAGGCACAGATACGCAGTATTTT. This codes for CASSPAGGTDTQYF.

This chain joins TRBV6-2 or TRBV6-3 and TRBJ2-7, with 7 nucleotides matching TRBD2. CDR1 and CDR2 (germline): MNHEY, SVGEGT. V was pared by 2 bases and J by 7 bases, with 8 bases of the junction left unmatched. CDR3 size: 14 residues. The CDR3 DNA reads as TGTGCCAGCAGTTACCCTGGACTAGTCAGGGAGCAGTACTTC. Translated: CASSYPGLVREQYF.

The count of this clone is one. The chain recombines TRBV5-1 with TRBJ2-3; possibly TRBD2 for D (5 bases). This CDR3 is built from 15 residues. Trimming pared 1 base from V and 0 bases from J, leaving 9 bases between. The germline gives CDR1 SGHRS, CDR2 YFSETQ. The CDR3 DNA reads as TGCGCCAGCAGCTTGCAGCGGTCTAGCACAGATACGCAGTATTTT. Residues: CASSLQRSSTDTQYF.

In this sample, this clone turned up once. The CDR3 protein is CASSKRVRDNEQFF. CDR3 nucleotide sequence: TGTGCCAGCAGCAAAAGGGTGCGGGATAATGAGCAGTTCTTC. The chain combines TRBV6-2 or TRBV6-3 with TRBJ2-1, with D tentatively TRBD2 (6 bases). V was cut by 6 bases and J by 7 bases, with 16 bases left in between. The CDR3 runs 14 residues. Germline V gene sequence: CDR1 MNHEY, CDR2 SVGEGT.

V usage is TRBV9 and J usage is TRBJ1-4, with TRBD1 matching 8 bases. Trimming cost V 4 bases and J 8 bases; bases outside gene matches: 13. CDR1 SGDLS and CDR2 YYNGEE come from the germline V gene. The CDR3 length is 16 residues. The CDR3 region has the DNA TGTGCCAGCAGCCCCGGGCAGGGGGCTCTTTGGGAAAAACTGTTTTTT. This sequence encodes CASSPGQGALWEKLFF.

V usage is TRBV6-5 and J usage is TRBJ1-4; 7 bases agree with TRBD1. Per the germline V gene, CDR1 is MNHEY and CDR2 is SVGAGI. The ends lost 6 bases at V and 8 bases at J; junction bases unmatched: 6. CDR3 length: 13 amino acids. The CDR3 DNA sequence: TGTGCCAGCAGCACAGGGGTCCGGGAAAAACTGTTTTTT. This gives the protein CASSTGVREKLFF.

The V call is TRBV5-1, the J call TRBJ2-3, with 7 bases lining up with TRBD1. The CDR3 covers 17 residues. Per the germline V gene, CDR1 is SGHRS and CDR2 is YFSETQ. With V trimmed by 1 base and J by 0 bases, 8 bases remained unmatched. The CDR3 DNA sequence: TGCGCCAGCAGCTTGACCCGACAGGGAACTAGCACAGATACGCAGTATTTT. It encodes CASSLTRQGTSTDTQYF.

CDR3 DNA sequence: TGCGCCAGCAGCCAAGACAGGGGCCAGAACTATGGCTACACCTTC. Amino acid sequence: CASSQDRGQNYGYTF. The V call is TRBV4-3, the J call TRBJ1-2; TRBD1 is a possible D gene (6 bases). The CDR3 consists of 15 residues. Germline-derived CDR1 and CDR2 are LGHNA and YSLEER. The V and J ends lost 0 bases and 2 bases respectively, with 10 bases between them.

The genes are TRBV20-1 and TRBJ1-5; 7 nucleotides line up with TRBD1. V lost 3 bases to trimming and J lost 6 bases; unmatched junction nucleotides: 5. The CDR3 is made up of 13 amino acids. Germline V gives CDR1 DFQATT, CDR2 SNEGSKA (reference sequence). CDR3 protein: CSASWSGGQPQHF. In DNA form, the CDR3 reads TGCAGTGCTAGTTGGTCAGGGGGTCAGCCCCAGCATTTT.

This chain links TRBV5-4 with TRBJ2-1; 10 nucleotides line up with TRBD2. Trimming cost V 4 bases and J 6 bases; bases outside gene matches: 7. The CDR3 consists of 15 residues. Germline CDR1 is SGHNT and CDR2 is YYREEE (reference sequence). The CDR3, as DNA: TGTGCCAGCAGCCGGGGGCTAGCGGGAGTCAATGAGCAGTTCTTC. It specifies CASSRGLAGVNEQFF.

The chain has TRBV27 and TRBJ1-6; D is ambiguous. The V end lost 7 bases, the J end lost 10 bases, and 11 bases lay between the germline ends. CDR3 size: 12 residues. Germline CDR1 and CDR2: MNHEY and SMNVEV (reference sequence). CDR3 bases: TGTGCCAGCACCTCTCTGGGCTCACCCCTCCACTTT. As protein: CASTSLGSPLHF.

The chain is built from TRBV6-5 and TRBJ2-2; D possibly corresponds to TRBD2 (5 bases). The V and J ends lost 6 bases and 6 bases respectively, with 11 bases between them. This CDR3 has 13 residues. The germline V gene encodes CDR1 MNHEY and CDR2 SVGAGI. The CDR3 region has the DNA TGTGCCAGCAGCATACTAGTATCCGGGGAGCTGTTTTTT. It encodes CASSILVSGELFF.

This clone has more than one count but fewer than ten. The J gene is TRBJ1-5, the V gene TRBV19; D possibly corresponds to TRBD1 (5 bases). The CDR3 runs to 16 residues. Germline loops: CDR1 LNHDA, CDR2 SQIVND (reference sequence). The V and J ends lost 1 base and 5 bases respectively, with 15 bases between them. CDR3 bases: TGTGCCAGTAGTATAGCGAAGGGGCCCGGACATCAGCCCCAGCATTTT. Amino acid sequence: CASSIAKGPGHQPQHF. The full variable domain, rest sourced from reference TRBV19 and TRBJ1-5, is DGGITQSPKYLFRKEGQNVTLSCEQNLNHDAMYWYRQDPGQGLRLIYYSQIVNDFQKGDIAEGYSVSREKKESFPLTVTSAQKNPTAFYLCASSIAKGPGHQPQHFGDGTRLSIL.

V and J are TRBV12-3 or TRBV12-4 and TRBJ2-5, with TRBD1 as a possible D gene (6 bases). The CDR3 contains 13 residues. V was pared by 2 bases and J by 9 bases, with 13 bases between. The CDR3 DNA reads TGTGCCAGCAGTTTACGGGGTCCAGGGGCCCAGTACTTC. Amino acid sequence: CASSLRGPGAQYF.

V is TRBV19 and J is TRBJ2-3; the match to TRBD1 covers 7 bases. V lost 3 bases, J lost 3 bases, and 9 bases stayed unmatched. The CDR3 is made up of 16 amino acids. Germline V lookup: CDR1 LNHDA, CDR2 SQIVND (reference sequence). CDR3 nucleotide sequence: TGTGCCAGTAGTATCTTACCAGGGGGAGCGACAGATACGCAGTATTTT. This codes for CASSILPGGATDTQYF.

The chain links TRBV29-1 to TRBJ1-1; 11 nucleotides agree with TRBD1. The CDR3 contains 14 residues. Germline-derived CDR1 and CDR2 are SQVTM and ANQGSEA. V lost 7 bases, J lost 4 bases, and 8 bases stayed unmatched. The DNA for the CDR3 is TGCAGCGCCCCGGGACAGGGGGTGGGCACTGAAGCTTTCTTT. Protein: CSAPGQGVGTEAFF.

The CDR3 sequence is CASSFDPRRETQYF. The CDR3 coding sequence is TGCGCCAGCAGCTTTGACCCCCGGAGGGAGACCCAGTACTTC. The gene calls are TRBV5-1 and TRBJ2-5; TRBD2 is a possible D gene (5 bases). Germline V lookup: CDR1 SGHRS, CDR2 YFSETQ. This CDR3 has 14 amino acids. The germline V and J ends were trimmed by 2 bases and 5 bases, with 13 bases remaining between them. Using reference TRBV5-1 and TRBJ2-5 for the parts outside the CDR3, the full variable domain is KAGVTQTPRYLIKTRGQQVTLSCSPISGHRSVSWYQQTPGQGLQFLFEYFSETQRNKGNFPGRFSGRQFSNSRSEMNVSTLELGDSALYLCASSFDPRRETQYFGPGTRLLVL.

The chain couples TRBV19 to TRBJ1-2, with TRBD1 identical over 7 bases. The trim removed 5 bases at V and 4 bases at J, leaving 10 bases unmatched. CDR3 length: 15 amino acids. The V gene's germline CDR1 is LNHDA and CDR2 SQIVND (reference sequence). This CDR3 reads CASSPVGTAVYGYTF. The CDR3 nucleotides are TGTGCCAGTAGTCCCGTGGGGACAGCGGTCTATGGCTACACCTTC.